These 4 T cell receptor beta chains originate from one sample sequenced in a study of T cells after yellow fever vaccination. Via MiXCR, TCRdb re-called the 5' RACE reads, giving one row per CDR3 protein. Altogether some 350,000 distinct CDR3 sequences are present, approximately 10% being singletons, with the ten largest covering roughly 18%. This specimen consisted of PBMCs, obtained on the day of the first yellow fever vaccination. Source of these receptors: a man aged 18 to 29 who received the YFV17D yellow fever vaccine.

The chain has TRBV3-1 and TRBJ1-5; 7 nucleotides line up with TRBD1. Germline values: CDR1 LGHDT, CDR2 YNNKEL (reference sequence). The trim removed 1 base at V and 6 bases at J, leaving 3 bases unmatched. The length of the CDR3 is 14 residues. CDR3 in amino acids: CASSQGGGSQPQHF. For the CDR3, the DNA is TGTGCCAGCAGCCAAGGAGGGGGCAGTCAGCCCCAGCATTTT.

This clonotype was seen more than once but under ten times. The J gene is TRBJ2-7, the V gene TRBV7-9; D is ambiguous. Trimming removed 3 bases at V and 1 base at J, with 7 bases between. The CDR3 totals 13 residues. Germline CDR1 and CDR2: SEHNR and FQNEAQ (reference sequence). CDR3: CASSLGWSYEQYV. The CDR3 DNA sequence: TGTGCCAGCAGCTTGGGGTGGTCCTACGAGCAGTACGTC.

This chain connects TRBV3-1 to TRBJ2-1; D gene ambiguous. This CDR3 has 16 residues. The germline CDR1 and CDR2 sequences are LGHDT and YNNKEL (reference sequence). V lost 2 bases and J 0 bases, leaving 11 bases between the germline ends. The CDR3 loop reads CASSQLDASSYNEQFF. The CDR3 DNA is TGTGCCAGCAGCCAATTGGACGCCAGCTCCTACAATGAGCAGTTCTTC.

The V and J genes are TRBV3-1 and TRBJ2-5; the D gene is possibly TRBD2 (5 bases). CDR1 is LGHDT, CDR2 YNNKEL, per germline (reference sequence). The CDR3 contains 16 residues. Trimming pared 1 base from V and 5 bases from J, leaving 17 bases between. CDR3 in amino acids: CASSQGGPRAGETQYF. CDR3 DNA sequence: TGTGCCAGCAGCCAAGGAGGTCCGAGGGCTGGTGAGACCCAGTACTTC.